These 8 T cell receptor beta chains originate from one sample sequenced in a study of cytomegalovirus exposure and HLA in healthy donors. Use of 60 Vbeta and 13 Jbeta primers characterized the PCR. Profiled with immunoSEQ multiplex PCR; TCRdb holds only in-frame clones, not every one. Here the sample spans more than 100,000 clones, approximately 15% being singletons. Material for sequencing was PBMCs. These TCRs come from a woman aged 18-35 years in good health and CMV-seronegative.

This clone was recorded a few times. The CDR3 here is CASSQTGVYEQYF. CDR3 coding DNA: TGTGCCAGCAGCCAAACAGGGGTCTACGAGCAGTACTTC. The chain combines TRBV11-1 with TRBJ2-7; the match to TRBD1 covers 7 bases. The CDR3 runs to 13 residues. Looked up from germline, CDR1 is SGHAT and CDR2 is FQDESV (reference sequence). The J segment lost 3 bases and the V segment lost 5 bases, leaving 4 bases of the junction unmatched.

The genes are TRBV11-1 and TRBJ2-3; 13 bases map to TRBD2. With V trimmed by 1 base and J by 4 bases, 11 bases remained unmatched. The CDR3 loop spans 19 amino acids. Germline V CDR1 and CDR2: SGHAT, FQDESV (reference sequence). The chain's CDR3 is CASSLGGEGTSGAADTQYF. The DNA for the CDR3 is TGTGCCAGCAGCTTAGGGGGTGAGGGGACTAGCGGGGCCGCAGATACGCAGTATTTT.

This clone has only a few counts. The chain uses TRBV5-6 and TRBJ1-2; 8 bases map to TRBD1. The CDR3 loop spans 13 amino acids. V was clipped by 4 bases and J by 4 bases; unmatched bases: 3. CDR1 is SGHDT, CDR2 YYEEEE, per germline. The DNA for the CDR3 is TGTGCCAGCAGCCTCGGGACAGGCTATGGCTACACCTTC. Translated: CASSLGTGYGYTF.

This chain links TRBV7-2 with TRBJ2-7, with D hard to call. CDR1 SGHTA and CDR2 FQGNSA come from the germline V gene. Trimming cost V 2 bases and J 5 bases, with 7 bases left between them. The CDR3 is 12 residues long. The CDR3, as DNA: TGTGCCAGCAGCTTACGGTTGGACGAGCAGTACTTC. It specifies CASSLRLDEQYF.

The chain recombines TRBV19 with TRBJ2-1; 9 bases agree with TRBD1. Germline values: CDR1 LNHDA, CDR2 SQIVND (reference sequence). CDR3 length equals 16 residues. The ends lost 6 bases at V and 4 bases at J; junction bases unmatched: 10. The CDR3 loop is CASSGPGQGLYNEQFF. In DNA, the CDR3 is TGTGCCAGTAGCGGACCGGGACAGGGTTTGTACAATGAGCAGTTCTTC.

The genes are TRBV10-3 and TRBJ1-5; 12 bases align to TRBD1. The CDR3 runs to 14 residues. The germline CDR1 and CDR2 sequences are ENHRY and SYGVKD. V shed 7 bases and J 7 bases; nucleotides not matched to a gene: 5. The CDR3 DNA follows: TGTGCCATCAAGGGACAGGGGGCGAAGCAGCCCCAGCATTTT. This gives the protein CAIKGQGAKQPQHF.

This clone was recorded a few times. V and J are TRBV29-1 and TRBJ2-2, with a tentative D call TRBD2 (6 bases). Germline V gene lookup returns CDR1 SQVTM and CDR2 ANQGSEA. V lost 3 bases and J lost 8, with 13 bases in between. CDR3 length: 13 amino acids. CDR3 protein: CSVEIQDYGELFF. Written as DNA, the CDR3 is TGCAGCGTTGAGATCCAGGACTATGGGGAGCTGTTTTTT.

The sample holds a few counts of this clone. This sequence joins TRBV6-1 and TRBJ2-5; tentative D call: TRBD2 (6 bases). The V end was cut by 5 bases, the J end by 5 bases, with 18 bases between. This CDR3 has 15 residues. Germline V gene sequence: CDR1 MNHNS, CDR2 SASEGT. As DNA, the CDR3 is TGTGCCAGCAGTCGGTCCCGTTCGGCGGGGGAGACCCAGTACTTC. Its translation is CASSRSRSAGETQYF.